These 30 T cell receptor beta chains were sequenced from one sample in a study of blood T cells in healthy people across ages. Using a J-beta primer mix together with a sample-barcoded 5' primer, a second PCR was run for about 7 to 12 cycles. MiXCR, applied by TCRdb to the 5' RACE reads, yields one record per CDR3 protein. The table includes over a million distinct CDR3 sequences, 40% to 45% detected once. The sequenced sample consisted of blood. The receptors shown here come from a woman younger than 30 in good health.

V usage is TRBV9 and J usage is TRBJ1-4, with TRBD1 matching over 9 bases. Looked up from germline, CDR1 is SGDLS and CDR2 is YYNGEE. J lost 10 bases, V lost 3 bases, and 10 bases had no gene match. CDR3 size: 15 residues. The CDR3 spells CASSAGRDRAGKLFF. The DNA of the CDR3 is TGTGCCAGCAGCGCGGGCCGGGACAGGGCGGGAAAACTGTTTTTT. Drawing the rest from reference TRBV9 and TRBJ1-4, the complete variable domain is DSGVTQTPKHLITATGQRVTLRCSPRSGDLSVYWYQQSLDQGLQFLIQYYNGEERAKGNILERFSAQQFPDLHSELNLSSLELGDSALYFCASSAGRDRAGKLFFGSGTQLSVL.

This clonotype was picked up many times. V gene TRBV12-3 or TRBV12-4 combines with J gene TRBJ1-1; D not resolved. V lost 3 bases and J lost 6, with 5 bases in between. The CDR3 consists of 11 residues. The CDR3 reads CASSFGAEAFF. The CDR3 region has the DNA TGTGCCAGCAGTTTTGGGGCTGAAGCTTTCTTT.

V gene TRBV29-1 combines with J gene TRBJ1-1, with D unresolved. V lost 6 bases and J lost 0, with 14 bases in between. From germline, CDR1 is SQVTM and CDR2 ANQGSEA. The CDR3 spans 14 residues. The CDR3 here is CSVAGRYMNTEAFF. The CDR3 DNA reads TGCAGCGTCGCAGGACGATACATGAACACTGAAGCTTTCTTT.

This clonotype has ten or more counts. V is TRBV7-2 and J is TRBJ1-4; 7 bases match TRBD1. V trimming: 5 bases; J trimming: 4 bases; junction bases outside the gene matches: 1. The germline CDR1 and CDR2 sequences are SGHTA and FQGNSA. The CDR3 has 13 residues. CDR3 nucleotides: TGTGCCAGCAGCGGACAGGTTAATGAAAAACTGTTTTTT. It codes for CASSGQVNEKLFF.

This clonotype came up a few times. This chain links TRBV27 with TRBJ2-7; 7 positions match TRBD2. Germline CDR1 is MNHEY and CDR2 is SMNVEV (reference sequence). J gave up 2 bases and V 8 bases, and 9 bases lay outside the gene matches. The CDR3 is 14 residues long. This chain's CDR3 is CASAQGLQTYEQYF. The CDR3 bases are TGTGCCAGCGCCCAGGGACTACAGACCTACGAGCAGTACTTC.

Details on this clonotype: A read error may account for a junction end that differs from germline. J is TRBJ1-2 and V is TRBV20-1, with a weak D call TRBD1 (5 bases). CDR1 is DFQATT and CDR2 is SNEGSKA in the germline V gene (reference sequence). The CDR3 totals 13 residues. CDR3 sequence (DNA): TGCGGTGCTTGGGACGGTGAGAACTATGGCTACACCTTC. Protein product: CGAWDGENYGYTF.

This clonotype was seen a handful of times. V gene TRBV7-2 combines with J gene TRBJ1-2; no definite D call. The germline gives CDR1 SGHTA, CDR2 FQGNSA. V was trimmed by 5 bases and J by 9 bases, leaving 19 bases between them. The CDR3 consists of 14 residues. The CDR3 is CASSADWEYVSYTF. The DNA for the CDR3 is TGTGCCAGCAGCGCGGACTGGGAGTATGTGAGCTACACCTTC.

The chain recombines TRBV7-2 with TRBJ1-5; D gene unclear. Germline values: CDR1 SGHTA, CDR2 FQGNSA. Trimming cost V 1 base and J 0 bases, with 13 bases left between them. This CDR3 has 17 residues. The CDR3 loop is CASSLDPRLHSNQPQHF. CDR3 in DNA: TGTGCCAGCAGCTTAGACCCCCGACTCCATAGCAATCAGCCCCAGCATTTT.

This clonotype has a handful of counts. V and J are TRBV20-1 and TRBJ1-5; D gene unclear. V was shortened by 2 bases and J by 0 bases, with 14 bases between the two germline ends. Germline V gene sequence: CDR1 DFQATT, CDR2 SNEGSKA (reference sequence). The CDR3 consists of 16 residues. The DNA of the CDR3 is TGCAGTGCTAGACGTGTCGCGGCGGATAGCAATCAGCCCCAGCATTTT. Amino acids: CSARRVAADSNQPQHF.

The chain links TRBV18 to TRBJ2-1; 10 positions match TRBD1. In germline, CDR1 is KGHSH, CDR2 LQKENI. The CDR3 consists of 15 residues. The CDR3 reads CVSGTGEVFYNEQFF. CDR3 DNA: TGTGTCAGTGGGACAGGGGAGGTTTTCTACAATGAGCAGTTCTTC.

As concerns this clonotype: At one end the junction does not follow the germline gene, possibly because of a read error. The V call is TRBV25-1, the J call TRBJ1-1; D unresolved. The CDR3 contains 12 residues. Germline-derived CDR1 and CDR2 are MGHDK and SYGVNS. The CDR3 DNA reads TGTACCAGCACGGGCCGGTTCACTGAAGCTTTCTTT. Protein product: CTSTGRFTEAFF.

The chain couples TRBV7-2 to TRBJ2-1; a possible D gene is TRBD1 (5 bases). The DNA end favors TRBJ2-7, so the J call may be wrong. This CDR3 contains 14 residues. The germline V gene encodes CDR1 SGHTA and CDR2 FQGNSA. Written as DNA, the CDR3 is TGTGCCAGCACAGGACATCCCTCCTACAATGAGCAGTACTTC. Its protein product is CASTGHPSYNEQYF.

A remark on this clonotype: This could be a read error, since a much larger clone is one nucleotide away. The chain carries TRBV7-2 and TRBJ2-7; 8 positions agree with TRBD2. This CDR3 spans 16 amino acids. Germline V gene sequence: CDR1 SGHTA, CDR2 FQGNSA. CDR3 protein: CANSFRGRPSSYEQYF. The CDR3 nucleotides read TGTGCCAACAGCTTTCGCGGGAGGCCGAGCTCCTACGAGCAGTACTTC.

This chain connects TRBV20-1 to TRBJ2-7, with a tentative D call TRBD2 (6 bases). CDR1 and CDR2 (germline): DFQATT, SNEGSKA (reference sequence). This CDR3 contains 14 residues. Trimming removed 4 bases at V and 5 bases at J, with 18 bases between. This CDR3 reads CSAIPRGRSNEQYF. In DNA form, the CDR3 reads TGCAGTGCTATCCCACGGGGGAGGTCAAACGAGCAGTACTTC.

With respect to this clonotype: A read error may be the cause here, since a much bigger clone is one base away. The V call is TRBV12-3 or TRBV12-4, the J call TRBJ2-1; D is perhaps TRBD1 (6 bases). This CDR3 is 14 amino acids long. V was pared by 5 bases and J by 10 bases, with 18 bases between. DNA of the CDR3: TGTGCCAGCAGTGGGGGCGTCCCCGTTTTCGAGCAGTTCTTC. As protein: CASSGGVPVFEQFF.

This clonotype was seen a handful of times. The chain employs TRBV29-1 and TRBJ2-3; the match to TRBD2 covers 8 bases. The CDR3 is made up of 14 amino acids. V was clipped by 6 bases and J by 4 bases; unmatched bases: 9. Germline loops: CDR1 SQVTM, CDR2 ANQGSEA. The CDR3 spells CSVRRGGRADTQYF. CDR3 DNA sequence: TGCAGCGTCCGCCGGGGGGGGAGGGCAGATACGCAGTATTTT.

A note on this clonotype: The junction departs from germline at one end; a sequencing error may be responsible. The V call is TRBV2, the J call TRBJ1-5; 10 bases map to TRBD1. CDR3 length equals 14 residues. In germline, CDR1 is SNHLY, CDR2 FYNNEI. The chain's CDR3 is CAGRGQGRNQPQHF. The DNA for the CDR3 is TGTGCCGGCAGGGGACAGGGGCGTAATCAGCCCCAGCATTTT. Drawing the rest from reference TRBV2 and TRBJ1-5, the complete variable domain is EPEVTQTPSHQVTQMGQEVILRCVPISNHLYFYWYRQILGQKVEFLVSFYNNEISEKSEIFDDQFSVERPDGSNFTLKIRSTKLEDSAMYFCAGRGQGRNQPQHFGDGTRLSIL.

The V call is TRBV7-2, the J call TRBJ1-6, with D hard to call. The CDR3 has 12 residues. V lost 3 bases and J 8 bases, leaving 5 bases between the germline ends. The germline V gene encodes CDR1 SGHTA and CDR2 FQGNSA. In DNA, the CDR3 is TGTGCCAGCAGCTTTATGGATTCACCCCTCCACTTT. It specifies CASSFMDSPLHF.

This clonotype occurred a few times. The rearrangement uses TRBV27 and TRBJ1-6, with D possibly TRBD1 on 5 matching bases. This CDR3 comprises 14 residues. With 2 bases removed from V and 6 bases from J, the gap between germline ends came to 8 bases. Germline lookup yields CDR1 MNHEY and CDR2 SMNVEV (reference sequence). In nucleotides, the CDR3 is TGTGCCAGCAGTTTAGCAGGGCGTAATTCACCCCTCCACTTT. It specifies CASSLAGRNSPLHF.

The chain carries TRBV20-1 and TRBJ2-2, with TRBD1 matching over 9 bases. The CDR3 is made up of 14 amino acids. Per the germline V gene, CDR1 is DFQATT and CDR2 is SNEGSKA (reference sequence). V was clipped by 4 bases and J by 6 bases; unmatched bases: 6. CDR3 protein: CSAKLGQGSGELFF. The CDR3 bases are TGCAGTGCTAAGCTAGGACAGGGGTCCGGGGAGCTGTTTTTT.

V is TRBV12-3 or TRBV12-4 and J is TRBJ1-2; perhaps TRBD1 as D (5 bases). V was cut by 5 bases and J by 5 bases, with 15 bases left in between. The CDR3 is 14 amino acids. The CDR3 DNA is TGTGCCAGCAGTCATCGGGGACTTTTTTATGGCTACACCTTC. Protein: CASSHRGLFYGYTF.

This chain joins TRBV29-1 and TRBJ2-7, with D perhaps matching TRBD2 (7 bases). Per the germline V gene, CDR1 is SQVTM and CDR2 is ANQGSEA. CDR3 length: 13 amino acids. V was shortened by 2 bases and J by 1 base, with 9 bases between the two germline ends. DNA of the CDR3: TGCAGCGTTGAAAGGGGGGGGTCCTACGAGCAGTACTTC. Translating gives CSVERGGSYEQYF.

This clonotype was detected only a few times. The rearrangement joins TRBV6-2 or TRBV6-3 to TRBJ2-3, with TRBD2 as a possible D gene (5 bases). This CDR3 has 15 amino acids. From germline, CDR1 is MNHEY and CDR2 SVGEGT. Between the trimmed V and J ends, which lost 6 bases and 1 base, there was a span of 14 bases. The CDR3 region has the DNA TGTGCCAGCAGCAACCACGAGGGTGGCACAGATACGCAGTATTTT. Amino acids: CASSNHEGGTDTQYF.

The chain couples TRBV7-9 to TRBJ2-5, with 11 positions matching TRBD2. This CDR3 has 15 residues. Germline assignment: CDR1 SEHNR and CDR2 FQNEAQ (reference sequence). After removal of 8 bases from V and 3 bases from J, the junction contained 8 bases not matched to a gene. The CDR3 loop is CASGSSGRLEETQYF. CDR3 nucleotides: TGTGCCAGCGGGTCTAGCGGGAGGTTAGAAGAGACCCAGTACTTC.

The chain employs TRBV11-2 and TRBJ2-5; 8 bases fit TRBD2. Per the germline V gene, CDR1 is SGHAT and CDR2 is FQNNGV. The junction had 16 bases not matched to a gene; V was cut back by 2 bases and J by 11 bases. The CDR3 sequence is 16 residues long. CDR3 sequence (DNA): TGTGCCAGCAGCTTAAGGACCGGGGGGGGTCGGGATGAGCAGTACTTC. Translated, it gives CASSLRTGGGRDEQYF.

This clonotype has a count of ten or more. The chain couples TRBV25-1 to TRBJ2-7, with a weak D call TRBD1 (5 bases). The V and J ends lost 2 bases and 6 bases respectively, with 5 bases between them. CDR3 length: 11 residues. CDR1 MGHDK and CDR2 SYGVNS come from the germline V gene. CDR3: CASSEQGEQYF. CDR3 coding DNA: TGTGCCAGCAGTGAACAGGGCGAGCAGTACTTC.

The CDR3: CASSRTFATNEKLFF. The CDR3 DNA sequence: TGTGCCAGCAGCCGGACTTTCGCAACTAATGAAAAACTGTTTTTT. This sequence joins TRBV7-2 and TRBJ1-4; D is unclear. The CDR3 runs 15 residues. Deletions cut 5 bases from V and 0 bases from J, with 10 bases between. Germline CDR1 is SGHTA and CDR2 is FQGNSA.

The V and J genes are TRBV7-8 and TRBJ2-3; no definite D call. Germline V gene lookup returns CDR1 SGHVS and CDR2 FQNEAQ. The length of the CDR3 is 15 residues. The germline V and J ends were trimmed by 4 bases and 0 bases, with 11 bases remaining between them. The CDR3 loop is CASSSRYYSTDTQYF. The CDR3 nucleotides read TGTGCCAGCAGCTCAAGATACTATAGCACAGATACGCAGTATTTT. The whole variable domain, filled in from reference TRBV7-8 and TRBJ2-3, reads GAGVSQSPRYKVAKRGQDVALRCDPISGHVSLFWYQQALGQGPEFLTYFQNEAQLDKSGLPSDRFFAERPEGSVSTLKIQRTQQEDSAVYLCASSSRYYSTDTQYFGPGTRLTVL.

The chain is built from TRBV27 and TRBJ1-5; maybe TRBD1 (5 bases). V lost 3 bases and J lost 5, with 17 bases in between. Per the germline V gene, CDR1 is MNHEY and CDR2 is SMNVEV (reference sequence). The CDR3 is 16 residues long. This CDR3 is CASSFHRDDPYQPQHF. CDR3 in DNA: TGTGCCAGCAGTTTCCACCGGGACGACCCCTATCAGCCCCAGCATTTT.

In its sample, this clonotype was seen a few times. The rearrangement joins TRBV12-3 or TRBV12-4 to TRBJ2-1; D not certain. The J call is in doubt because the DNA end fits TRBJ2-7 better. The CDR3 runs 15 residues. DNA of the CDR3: TGTGCCAGCAGATCCGACCCAGTTCGTCTCAATGAGCAGTACTTC. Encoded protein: CASRSDPVRLNEQYF.